This T cell receptor beta chain was found in a study of blood T cell repertoires in COVID-19. The CDR3 extends over 15 amino acids. Trimming shortened V by 7 bases and J by 4 bases, and 16 bases separated the two germline ends. CDR1 is SGHAT, CDR2 FQNNGV, per germline. Repertoires were generated with immunoSEQ multiplex PCR, while TCRdb's copy carries only in-frame clones and drops some. The sample lists around 150,000 clones; 81% were seen once. This TCR derives from a man aged 60-69 years with active or convalescent COVID-19. The chain joins TRBV11-2 to TRBJ1-4; D remains unclear. The sample consisted of peripheral blood. Here the CDR3 reads CASTIIGEGNEKLFF. The DNA for the CDR3 is TGTGCCAGCACCATTATCGGGGAGGGTAATGAAAAACTGTTTTTT.